This T cell receptor (beta chain) comes out of a study of T cells after somatic rescue of genetic block. There are 13 residues in the CDR3. CDR1 and CDR2 from the germline V gene are SNHLY and FYNNEI. V lost 9 bases and J lost 6, with 18 bases in between. Assay used: immunoSEQ multiplex PCR; TCRdb lists only in-frame clones, some missing. The sample consists of tens of thousands of clones, under 95% of them appearing once. This chain links TRBV2 with TRBJ2-7; no firm D call. The TCR sequence derives from a man aged 40-49 years. Sequenced material: peripheral blood mononuclear cells (PBMCs). CDR3 coding DNA: TGTGCCAGTACTACACTGATAATCGGCGAGCAGTACTTC. Translated: CASTTLIIGEQYF.